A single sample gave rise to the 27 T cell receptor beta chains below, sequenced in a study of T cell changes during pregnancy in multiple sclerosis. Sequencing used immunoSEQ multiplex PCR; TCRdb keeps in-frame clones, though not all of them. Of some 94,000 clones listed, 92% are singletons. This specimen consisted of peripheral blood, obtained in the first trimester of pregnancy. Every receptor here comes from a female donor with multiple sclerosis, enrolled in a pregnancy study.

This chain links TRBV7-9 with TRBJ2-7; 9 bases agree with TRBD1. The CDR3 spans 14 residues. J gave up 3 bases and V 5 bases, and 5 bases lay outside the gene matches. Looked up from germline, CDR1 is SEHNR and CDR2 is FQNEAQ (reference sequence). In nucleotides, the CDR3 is TGTGCCAGCAGCATCGCGGGACAGGGCTACGAGCAGTACTTC. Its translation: CASSIAGQGYEQYF. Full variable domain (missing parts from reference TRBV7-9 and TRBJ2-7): DTGVSQNPRHKITKRGQNVTFRCDPISEHNRLYWYRQTLGQGPEFLTYFQNEAQLEKSRLLSDRFSAERPKGSFSTLEIQRTEQGDSAMYLCASSIAGQGYEQYFGPGTRLTVT.

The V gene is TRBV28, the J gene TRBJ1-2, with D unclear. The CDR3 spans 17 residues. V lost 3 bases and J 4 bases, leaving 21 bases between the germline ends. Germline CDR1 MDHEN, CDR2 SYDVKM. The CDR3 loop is CASSFPRHLLRFYGYTF. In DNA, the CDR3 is TGTGCCAGCAGTTTTCCCCGACACTTACTCAGATTCTATGGCTACACCTTC.

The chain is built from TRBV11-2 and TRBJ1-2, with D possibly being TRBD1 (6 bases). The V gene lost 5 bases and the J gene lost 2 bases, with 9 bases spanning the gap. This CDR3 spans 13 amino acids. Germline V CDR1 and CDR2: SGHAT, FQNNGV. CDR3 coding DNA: TGTGCCAGCAGCGATGGACAGAACTATGGCTACACCTTC. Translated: CASSDGQNYGYTF. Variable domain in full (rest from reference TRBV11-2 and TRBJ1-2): EAGVAQSPRYKIIEKRQSVAFWCNPISGHATLYWYQQILGQGPKLLIQFQNNGVVDDSQLPKDRFSAERLKGVDSTLKIQPAKLEDSAVYLCASSDGQNYGYTFGSGTRLTVV.

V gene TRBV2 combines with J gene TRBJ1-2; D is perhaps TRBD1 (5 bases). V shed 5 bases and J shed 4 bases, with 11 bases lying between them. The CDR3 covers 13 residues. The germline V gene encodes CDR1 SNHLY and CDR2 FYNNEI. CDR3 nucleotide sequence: TGTGCCAGCAGTTACAGGCTTTCCTATGGCTACACCTTC. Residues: CASSYRLSYGYTF.

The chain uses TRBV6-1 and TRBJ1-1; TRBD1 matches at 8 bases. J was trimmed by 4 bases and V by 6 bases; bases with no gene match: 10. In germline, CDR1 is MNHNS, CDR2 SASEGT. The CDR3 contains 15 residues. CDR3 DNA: TGTGCCAGCAGCCCACTTACAGGGGGGGGCACTGAAGCTTTCTTT. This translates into CASSPLTGGGTEAFF.

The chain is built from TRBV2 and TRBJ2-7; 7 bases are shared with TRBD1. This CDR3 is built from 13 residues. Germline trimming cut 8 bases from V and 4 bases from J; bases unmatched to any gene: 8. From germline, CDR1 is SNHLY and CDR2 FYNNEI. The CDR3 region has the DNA TGTGCCAGCTCGGGACAGTCATTATACGAGCAGTACTTC. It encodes CASSGQSLYEQYF.

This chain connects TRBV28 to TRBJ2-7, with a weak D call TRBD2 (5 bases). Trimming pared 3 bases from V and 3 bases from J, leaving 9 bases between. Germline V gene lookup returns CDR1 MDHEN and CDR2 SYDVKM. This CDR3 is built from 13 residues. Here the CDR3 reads CASSLRVFYEQYF. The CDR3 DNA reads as TGTGCCAGCAGTTTGCGGGTCTTCTACGAGCAGTACTTC.

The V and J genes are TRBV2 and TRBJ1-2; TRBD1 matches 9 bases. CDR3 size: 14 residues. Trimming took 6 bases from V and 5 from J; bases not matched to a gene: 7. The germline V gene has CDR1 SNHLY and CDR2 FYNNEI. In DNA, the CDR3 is TGTGCCAGCAGATCTGAGGGGACAGGGTATGGCTACACCTTC. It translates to CASRSEGTGYGYTF.

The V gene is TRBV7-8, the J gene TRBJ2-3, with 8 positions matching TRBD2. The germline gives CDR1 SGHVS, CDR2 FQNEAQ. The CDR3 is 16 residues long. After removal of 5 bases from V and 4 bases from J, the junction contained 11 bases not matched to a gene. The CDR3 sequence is CASSARRLAMADTQYF. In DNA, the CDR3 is TGTGCCAGCAGCGCCAGAAGACTAGCGATGGCAGATACGCAGTATTTT.

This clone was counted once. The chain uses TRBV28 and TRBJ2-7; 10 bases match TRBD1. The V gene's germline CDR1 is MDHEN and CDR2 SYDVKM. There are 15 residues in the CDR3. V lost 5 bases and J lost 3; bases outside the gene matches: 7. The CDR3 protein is CASSQWTGGGYEQYF. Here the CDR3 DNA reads TGTGCCAGCAGTCAATGGACAGGGGGTGGCTACGAGCAGTACTTC.

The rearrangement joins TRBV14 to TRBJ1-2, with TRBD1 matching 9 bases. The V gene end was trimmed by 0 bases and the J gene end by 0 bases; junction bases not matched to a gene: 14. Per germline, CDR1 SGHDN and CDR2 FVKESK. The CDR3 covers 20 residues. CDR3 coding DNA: TGTGCCAGCAGCCAAGATCTTCGCTGGGACCGGGACAGGGCTAACTATGGCTACACCTTC. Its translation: CASSQDLRWDRDRANYGYTF.

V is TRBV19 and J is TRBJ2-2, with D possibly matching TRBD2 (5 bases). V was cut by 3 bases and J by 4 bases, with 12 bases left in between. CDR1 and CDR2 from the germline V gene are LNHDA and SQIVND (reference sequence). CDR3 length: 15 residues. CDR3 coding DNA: TGTGCCAGTAGTATCGAGGGCGGCGGCACCGGGGAGCTGTTTTTT. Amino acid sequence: CASSIEGGGTGELFF.

CDR3 sequence (DNA): TGTGCCAGCAGCTTAGGGTCTAGCGGGTACACAGATACGCAGTATTTT. It specifies CASSLGSSGYTDTQYF. The genes are TRBV7-6 and TRBJ2-3; the match to TRBD2 covers 8 bases. With V trimmed by 1 base and J by 2 bases, 5 bases remained unmatched. The germline CDR1 and CDR2 sequences are SGHVS and FNYEAQ. This CDR3 contains 16 residues. Looking up the rest from reference TRBV7-6 and TRBJ2-3 gives the full variable domain: GAGVSQSPRYKVTKRGQDVALRCDPISGHVSLYWYRQALGQGPEFLTYFNYEAQQDKSGLPNDRFSAERPEGSISTLTIQRTEQRDSAMYRCASSLGSSGYTDTQYFGPGTRLTVL.

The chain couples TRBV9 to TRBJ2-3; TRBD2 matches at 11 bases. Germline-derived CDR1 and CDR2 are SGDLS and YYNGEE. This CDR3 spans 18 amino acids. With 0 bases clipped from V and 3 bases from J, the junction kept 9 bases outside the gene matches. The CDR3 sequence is CASSVGPSGRRMTDTQYF. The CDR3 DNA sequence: TGTGCCAGCAGCGTAGGTCCTAGCGGGAGGAGGATGACAGATACGCAGTATTTT.

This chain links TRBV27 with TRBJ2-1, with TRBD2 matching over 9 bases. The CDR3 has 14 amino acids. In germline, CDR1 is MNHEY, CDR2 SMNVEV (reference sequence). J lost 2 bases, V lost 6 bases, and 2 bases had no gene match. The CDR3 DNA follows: TGTGCCAGCAGCGCGGGAGGGCCCTACAATGAGCAGTTCTTC. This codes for CASSAGGPYNEQFF.

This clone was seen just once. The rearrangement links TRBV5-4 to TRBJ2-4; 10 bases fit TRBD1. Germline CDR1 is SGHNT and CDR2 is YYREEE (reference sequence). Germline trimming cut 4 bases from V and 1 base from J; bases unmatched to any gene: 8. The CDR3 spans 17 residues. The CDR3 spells CASSRDRGFEAKNIQYF. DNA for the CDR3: TGTGCCAGCAGCCGGGACAGGGGATTCGAGGCCAAAAACATTCAGTACTTC.

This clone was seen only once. For the CDR3, the DNA is TGTGCCAGCAGCGAGGATGGCAGCTCCTACAATGAGCAGTTCTTC. This codes for CASSEDGSSYNEQFF. V is TRBV6-4 and J is TRBJ2-1; D remains ambiguous. The CDR3 is 15 residues long. Germline V lookup: CDR1 MRHNA, CDR2 SNTAGT. Trimming cost V 6 bases and J 0 bases, with 12 bases left between them.

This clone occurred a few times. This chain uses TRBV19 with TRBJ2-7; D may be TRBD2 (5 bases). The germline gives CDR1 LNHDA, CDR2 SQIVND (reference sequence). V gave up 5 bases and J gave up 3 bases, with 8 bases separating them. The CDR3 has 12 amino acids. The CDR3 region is CASSFGVYEQYF. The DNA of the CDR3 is TGTGCCAGTAGTTTCGGGGTCTACGAGCAGTACTTC. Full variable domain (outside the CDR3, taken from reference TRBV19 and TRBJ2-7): DGGITQSPKYLFRKEGQNVTLSCEQNLNHDAMYWYRQDPGQGLRLIYYSQIVNDFQKGDIAEGYSVSREKKESFPLTVTSAQKNPTAFYLCASSFGVYEQYFGPGTRLTVT.

As DNA, the CDR3 is TGTGCCAGTAGCCTTGGGGCGAACACTGAAGCTTTCTTT. As protein: CASSLGANTEAFF. J is TRBJ1-1 and V is TRBV19; perhaps TRBD1 as D (5 bases). The ends were cut back, 6 bases at V and 1 base at J, with 9 bases in the middle. The length of the CDR3 is 13 residues. Germline CDR1 is LNHDA and CDR2 is SQIVND (reference sequence).

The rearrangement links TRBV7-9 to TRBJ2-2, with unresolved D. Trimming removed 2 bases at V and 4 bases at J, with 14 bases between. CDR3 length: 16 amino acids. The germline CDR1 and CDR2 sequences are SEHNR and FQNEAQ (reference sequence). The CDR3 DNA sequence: TGTGCCAGCAGCTTACCTGAAACCGCCGGCACCGGGGAGCTGTTTTTT. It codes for CASSLPETAGTGELFF. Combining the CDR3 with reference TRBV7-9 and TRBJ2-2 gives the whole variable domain DTGVSQNPRHKITKRGQNVTFRCDPISEHNRLYWYRQTLGQGPEFLTYFQNEAQLEKSRLLSDRFSAERPKGSFSTLEIQRTEQGDSAMYLCASSLPETAGTGELFFGEGSRLTVL.

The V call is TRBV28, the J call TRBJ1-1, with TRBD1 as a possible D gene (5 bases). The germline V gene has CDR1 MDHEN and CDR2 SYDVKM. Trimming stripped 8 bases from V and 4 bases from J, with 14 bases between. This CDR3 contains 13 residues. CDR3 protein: CASGTGGGTEAFF. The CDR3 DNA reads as TGTGCCAGCGGTACGGGGGGTGGCACTGAAGCTTTCTTT.

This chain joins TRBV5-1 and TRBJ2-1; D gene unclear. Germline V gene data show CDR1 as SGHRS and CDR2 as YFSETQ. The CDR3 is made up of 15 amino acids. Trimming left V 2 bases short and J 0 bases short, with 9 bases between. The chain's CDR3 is CASSLVVSSYNEQFF. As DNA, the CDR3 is TGCGCCAGCAGCTTAGTGGTGAGCTCCTACAATGAGCAGTTCTTC.

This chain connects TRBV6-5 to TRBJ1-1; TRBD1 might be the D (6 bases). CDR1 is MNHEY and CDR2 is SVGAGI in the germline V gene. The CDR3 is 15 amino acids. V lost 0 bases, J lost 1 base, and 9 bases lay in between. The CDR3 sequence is CASSYSGGGNTEAFF. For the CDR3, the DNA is TGTGCCAGCAGTTACTCGGGAGGGGGGAACACTGAAGCTTTCTTT.

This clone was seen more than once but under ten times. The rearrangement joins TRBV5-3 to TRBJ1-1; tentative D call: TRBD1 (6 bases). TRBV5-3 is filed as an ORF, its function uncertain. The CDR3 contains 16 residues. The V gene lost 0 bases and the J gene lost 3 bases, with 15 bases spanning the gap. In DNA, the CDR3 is TGTGCCAGAAGCTTGGCGTGTGGGGGGGCTTACACTGAAGCTTTCTTT. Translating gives CARSLACGGAYTEAFF.

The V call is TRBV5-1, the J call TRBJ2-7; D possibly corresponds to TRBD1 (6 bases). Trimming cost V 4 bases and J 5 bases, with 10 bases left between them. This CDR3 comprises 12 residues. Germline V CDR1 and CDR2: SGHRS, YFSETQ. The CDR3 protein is CASSEQGNEQYF. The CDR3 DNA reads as TGCGCCAGCAGCGAACAGGGAAACGAGCAGTACTTC.

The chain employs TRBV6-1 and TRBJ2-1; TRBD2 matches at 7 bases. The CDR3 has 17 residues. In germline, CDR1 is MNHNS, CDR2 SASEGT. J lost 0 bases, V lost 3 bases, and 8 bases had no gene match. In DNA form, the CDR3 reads TGTGCCAGCAGTGAGGGACTACAAGTCGTCTCCTACAATGAGCAGTTCTTC. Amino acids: CASSEGLQVVSYNEQFF.

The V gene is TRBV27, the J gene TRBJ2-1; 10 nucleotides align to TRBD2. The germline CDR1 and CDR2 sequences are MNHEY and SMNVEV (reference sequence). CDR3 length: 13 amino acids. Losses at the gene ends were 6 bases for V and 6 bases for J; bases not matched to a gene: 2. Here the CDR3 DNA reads TGTGCCAGCAGCGTAGCGGGAGGCAATGAGCAGTTCTTC. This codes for CASSVAGGNEQFF.